This TCR beta chain was found in a study of T-cell reconstitution after alpha-beta-depleted transplantation in children. V was clipped by 3 bases and J by 2 bases, with 13 bases between them. CDR1 and CDR2 from the germline V gene are SGHVS and FQNEAQ. CDR3 length: 15 amino acids. Study-level results: T cells produced anew were the main source of T-cell counts and diversity one year after transplant. Where alpha-beta T cells came from about two months after transplant was reportedly several hundred expanded graft clones. Surviving thymic progenitors and recipient T cells were the source of high TCRbeta diversity at day 60 in some patients.

There are a few counts of this clonotype. Its antigen is undetermined. The TCRbeta library incorporated unique molecular identifiers. Via MiXCR, TCRdb re-called the PCR reads, giving one row per CDR3 protein. The table includes 200,000 to 250,000 distinct CDR3 sequences, approximately 11% detected once. The chain couples TRBV7-8 to TRBJ1-2; D gene uncertain. This TCR derives from a child less than two years old with acute myeloid leukemia, due to receive a stem cell transplant. Material: PBMCs, obtained before TCRalphabeta/CD19-depleted stem cell transplant. The CDR3 sequence is CASSLGHLDNYGYTF. CDR3 in DNA: TGTGCCAGCAGCTTGGGCCATCTAGACAACTATGGCTACACCTTC.